These T cell receptor beta chains were read from a single sample in a study of T cell responses to AZD1222 COVID-19 vaccine. Repertoires were generated with immunoSEQ multiplex PCR, while TCRdb's copy carries only in-frame clones and drops some. The profile shows 130,000 to 150,000 clones, 85% to 95% of them singletons. The sequencing here drew on peripheral blood, taken on day 0 of MenACWY control vaccination. The source is an adult in good health. Each CDR3 is given with its conserved first and last residue. A D gene is named only where the DNA matches it firmly. Some rows mark clone size as missing; the rest say once, few, many or name a class of expanded clone.

d_call: NA
clone_size: NA
j_call: TRBJ2-3
v_call: TRBV2
cdr3_nt: TGTGCCAGCAGTGGATTTACAGTTGTGGATACGCAGTATTTT
cdr3_aa: CASSGFTVVDTQYF

d_call: NA
clone_size: NA
j_call: TRBJ2-3
v_call: TRBV30
cdr3_nt: TGTGCCTGGAGTGTACTAGCAGGAGCCCGCACAGATACGCAGTATTTT
cdr3_aa: CAWSVLAGARTDTQYF

d_call: TRBD2
clone_size: NA
j_call: TRBJ2-1
v_call: TRBV7-3
cdr3_nt: TGTGCCAGCAGTTACGGGACTAGCGTCTACAATGAGCAGTTCTTC
cdr3_aa: CASSYGTSVYNEQFF

d_call: TRBD2
clone_size: NA
j_call: TRBJ2-1
v_call: TRBV7-9
cdr3_nt: TGTGCCAGCAGCTGGGGAGGGAGGGTACACAATGAGCAGTTCTTC
cdr3_aa: CASSWGGRVHNEQFF

d_call: NA
clone_size: NA
j_call: TRBJ2-1
v_call: TRBV27
cdr3_nt: TGTGCCAGCAGTTCCGGGACCCCCTGGAGGGATGAGCAGTTCTTC
cdr3_aa: CASSSGTPWRDEQFF

d_call: NA
clone_size: NA
j_call: TRBJ2-5
v_call: TRBV3-1/TRBV3-2
cdr3_nt: TGTGCCAGCAGCCAGGGGAGGGGGCTCCCAGGGGAGACCCAGTACTTC
cdr3_aa: CASSQGRGLPGETQYF

d_call: TRBD2
clone_size: once
j_call: TRBJ2-3
v_call: TRBV6-5
cdr3_nt: TGTGCCAGCAGACGGGGGGGAAGCGCAGATACGCAGTATTTT
cdr3_aa: CASRRGGSADTQYF

d_call: NA
clone_size: NA
j_call: TRBJ1-5
v_call: TRBV7-9
cdr3_nt: TGTGCCAGCAGCTTAGGCCAACAATGGGATCAGCCCCAGCATTTT
cdr3_aa: CASSLGQQWDQPQHF

d_call: NA
clone_size: NA
j_call: TRBJ1-2
v_call: TRBV5-5
cdr3_nt: TGTGCCAGCAGCTTGGGGGCAGTGAGTAACTATGGCTACACCTTC
cdr3_aa: CASSLGAVSNYGYTF

d_call: TRBD1
clone_size: NA
j_call: TRBJ2-7
v_call: TRBV6-5
cdr3_nt: TGTGCCAGCATGCAGACAGGGTCTAGCCACGAGCAGTACTTC
cdr3_aa: CASMQTGSSHEQYF

d_call: TRBD2
clone_size: NA
j_call: TRBJ2-5
v_call: TRBV13
cdr3_nt: TGTGCCAGCAGCCAAGGGACTAGCGGGAGTTTCGAGACCCAGTACTTC
cdr3_aa: CASSQGTSGSFETQYF

d_call: NA
clone_size: once
j_call: TRBJ1-1
v_call: TRBV9
cdr3_nt: TGTGCCAGCAGCGGACCGTACACTGAAGCTTTCTTT
cdr3_aa: CASSGPYTEAFF

d_call: NA
clone_size: once
j_call: TRBJ1-2
v_call: TRBV28
cdr3_nt: TGTGCCAGTTCACTCCCTCCACCTTATGGCTACACCTTC
cdr3_aa: CASSLPPPYGYTF

d_call: TRBD1
clone_size: NA
j_call: TRBJ1-2
v_call: TRBV6-1
cdr3_nt: TGTGCCAGCAGTGAAACGGGACAGAGTAACTATGGCTACACCTTC
cdr3_aa: CASSETGQSNYGYTF

d_call: TRBD2
clone_size: NA
j_call: TRBJ2-3
v_call: TRBV10-1
cdr3_nt: TGCGCCAGCAGTGATCCTCGACTAGCGGGAGGTCTGGCAGATACGCAGTATTTT
cdr3_aa: CASSDPRLAGGLADTQYF

d_call: NA
clone_size: NA
j_call: TRBJ1-2
v_call: TRBV27
cdr3_nt: TGTGCCAGCAGGAAACAGGGCTACTATGGCTACACCTTC
cdr3_aa: CASRKQGYYGYTF

d_call: TRBD1
clone_size: once
j_call: TRBJ2-7
v_call: TRBV28
cdr3_nt: TGTGCCAGCAGTCCCTCCGGGACAGGTTCCTACGAGCAGTACTTC
cdr3_aa: CASSPSGTGSYEQYF

d_call: NA
clone_size: NA
j_call: TRBJ2-3
v_call: TRBV28
cdr3_nt: TGTGCCAGCAGTGGTCAGGGGGAGGGCACAGATACGCAGTATTTT
cdr3_aa: CASSGQGEGTDTQYF

d_call: NA
clone_size: NA
j_call: TRBJ1-1
v_call: TRBV5-1
cdr3_nt: TGCGCCAGCAGCTTGGGGGGCGCAGAACAGGGACCCACTGAAGCTTTCTTT
cdr3_aa: CASSLGGAEQGPTEAFF

d_call: NA
clone_size: once
j_call: TRBJ2-3
v_call: TRBV7-9
cdr3_nt: TGTGCCAGCAGGACGGGAGAAATGACAGATACGCAGTATTTT
cdr3_aa: CASRTGEMTDTQYF

d_call: NA
clone_size: NA
j_call: TRBJ2-6
v_call: TRBV9
cdr3_nt: TGTGCCAGCAGCCTAATGGCCGACTCTGGGGCCAACGTCCTGACTTTC
cdr3_aa: CASSLMADSGANVLTF

d_call: NA
clone_size: once
j_call: TRBJ1-3
v_call: TRBV29-1
cdr3_nt: TGCAGCGTGGAACAGGTCGGAAACACCATATATTTT
cdr3_aa: CSVEQVGNTIYF

d_call: NA
clone_size: NA
j_call: TRBJ2-6
v_call: TRBV5-1
cdr3_nt: TGCGCCAGCAGCGAGGGACCGCTCTCTGGGGCCAACGTCCTGACTTTC
cdr3_aa: CASSEGPLSGANVLTF

d_call: TRBD1
clone_size: NA
j_call: TRBJ1-3
v_call: TRBV6-5
cdr3_nt: TGTGCCAGCATTAGAAACAGGGGCTCTGGAAACACCATATATTTT
cdr3_aa: CASIRNRGSGNTIYF

d_call: NA
clone_size: NA
j_call: TRBJ1-1
v_call: TRBV3-1/TRBV3-2
cdr3_nt: TGTGCCAGCTCGTGGCAGGGAGAAATGAACACTGAAGCTTTCTTT
cdr3_aa: CASSWQGEMNTEAFF

d_call: TRBD1
clone_size: NA
j_call: TRBJ2-1
v_call: TRBV27
cdr3_nt: TGTGCCAGCAGTTTTGGGACAGGGGTATACAATGAGCAGTTCTTC
cdr3_aa: CASSFGTGVYNEQFF

d_call: TRBD2
clone_size: NA
j_call: TRBJ2-5
v_call: TRBV10-3
cdr3_nt: TGTGCCATCACCCCGGGACTAGGGGAGACCCAGTACTTC
cdr3_aa: CAITPGLGETQYF

d_call: NA
clone_size: NA
j_call: TRBJ1-2
v_call: TRBV10-2
cdr3_nt: TGCGCCAGCAGTCCCTTTACAGGGCTCGAGTATGGCTACACCTTC
cdr3_aa: CASSPFTGLEYGYTF

d_call: NA
clone_size: once
j_call: TRBJ2-5
v_call: TRBV10-3
cdr3_nt: TGTGCCACCTCCGGACGGATCGGAGAGACCCAGTACTTC
cdr3_aa: CATSGRIGETQYF

d_call: TRBD2
clone_size: NA
j_call: TRBJ2-3
v_call: TRBV27
cdr3_nt: TGTGCCAGCAGGGGACTAGCGGGAGTGTTGGATACGCAGTATTTT
cdr3_aa: CASRGLAGVLDTQYF

d_call: NA
clone_size: few
j_call: TRBJ1-1
v_call: TRBV30
cdr3_nt: TGTGCCTGGAGTAGACTGGCCACTGAAGCTTTCTTT
cdr3_aa: CAWSRLATEAFF

d_call: NA
clone_size: NA
j_call: TRBJ2-2
v_call: TRBV19
cdr3_nt: TGTGCCAGTAGTAGGCCAGGTCCATTGAACACCGGGGAGCTGTTTTTT
cdr3_aa: CASSRPGPLNTGELFF

d_call: NA
clone_size: NA
j_call: TRBJ2-1
v_call: TRBV2
cdr3_nt: TGTGCCAGCACCGAAAGGGTGGGATCTTCCCGGAATGAGCAGTTCTTC
cdr3_aa: CASTERVGSSRNEQFF

d_call: NA
clone_size: NA
j_call: TRBJ1-6
v_call: TRBV3-1/TRBV3-2
cdr3_nt: TGTGCCAGCAGCCAAGGGGGGGGAGATAATTCACCCCTCCACTTT
cdr3_aa: CASSQGGGDNSPLHF

d_call: NA
clone_size: NA
j_call: TRBJ1-2
v_call: TRBV5-1
cdr3_nt: TGCGCCAGCAGCCATGGGAGTCAGGGAGGTGGCTACACCTTC
cdr3_aa: CASSHGSQGGGYTF

d_call: NA
clone_size: NA
j_call: TRBJ1-2
v_call: TRBV2
cdr3_nt: TGTGCCAGCAGTGGCGGGGTGTTAGAATATGGCTACACCTTC
cdr3_aa: CASSGGVLEYGYTF

d_call: NA
clone_size: NA
j_call: TRBJ2-7
v_call: TRBV7-8
cdr3_nt: TGTGCCAGCAGCAGTGAGGGGGGCCCGTACGAGCAGTACTTC
cdr3_aa: CASSSEGGPYEQYF

d_call: TRBD2
clone_size: NA
j_call: TRBJ2-2
v_call: TRBV28
cdr3_nt: TGTGCCAGCCTTACGGGACTAGCGGGAGGAGGGTCCGGGGAGCTGTTTTTT
cdr3_aa: CASLTGLAGGGSGELFF

d_call: TRBD1
clone_size: NA
j_call: TRBJ1-5
v_call: TRBV19
cdr3_nt: TGTGCCAGTTCCTACCGACAGGGGGGCAATCAGCCCCAGCATTTT
cdr3_aa: CASSYRQGGNQPQHF

d_call: NA
clone_size: NA
j_call: TRBJ2-7
v_call: TRBV18
cdr3_nt: TGTGCCAGCTCACGTAACGGTCAGGGCTACTACGAGCAGTACTTC
cdr3_aa: CASSRNGQGYYEQYF

d_call: TRBD2
clone_size: NA
j_call: TRBJ2-7
v_call: TRBV5-1
cdr3_nt: TGCGCCAGCAGCAGACCTAGCGGGAGCTCCTACGAGCAGTACTTC
cdr3_aa: CASSRPSGSSYEQYF

d_call: NA
clone_size: NA
j_call: TRBJ2-7
v_call: TRBV5-8
cdr3_nt: TGTGCCAGCAGCTTGCGGCTGGGGGGAAAATCCTACGAGCAGTACTTC
cdr3_aa: CASSLRLGGKSYEQYF

d_call: TRBD1
clone_size: once
j_call: TRBJ1-4
v_call: TRBV7-9
cdr3_nt: TGTGCCAGCAGCTTGGGACAGGGGGCGCGTGGCGAAAAACTGTTTTTT
cdr3_aa: CASSLGQGARGEKLFF

d_call: NA
clone_size: NA
j_call: TRBJ1-5
v_call: TRBV6-5
cdr3_nt: TGTGCCTCTGTGGGGGGGGTCAATCAGCCCCAGCATTTT
cdr3_aa: CASVGGVNQPQHF

d_call: TRBD1
clone_size: NA
j_call: TRBJ2-7
v_call: TRBV5-6
cdr3_nt: TGTGCCAGCGAGGACAGGGGCTACGAGCAGTACTTC
cdr3_aa: CASEDRGYEQYF